The rows below give T cell receptor beta chains drawn from one sample of a study of cytomegalovirus exposure and HLA in healthy donors. Sequencing was performed with immunoSEQ multiplex PCR; in TCRdb, only in-frame clones are kept and a portion is missing. Of 120,000 to 150,000 clones listed, less than 90% were seen once; the top ten hold 2% to 2.5%. The sample taken for sequencing was PBMCs. The origin of the receptors is a boy aged 2-9 years in good health and CMV-seronegative. Both conserved end residues are part of each CDR3. The order of the fields is D gene, J gene, clone size, V gene, CDR3 protein, CDR3 DNA. A D gene is named only where the DNA matches it firmly. The listing skips clone size in some rows; elsewhere it reads once, few, many or a size class.

D gene: NA
J gene: TRBJ2-2
clone size: NA
V gene: TRBV6-5
CDR3 protein: CASSYSPPTGSGELFF
CDR3 DNA: TGTGCCAGCAGTTACTCGCCCCCAACAGGGTCCGGGGAGCTGTTTTTT

D gene: TRBD2
J gene: TRBJ2-3
clone size: once
V gene: TRBV28
CDR3 protein: CASSKPAGGSTTDTQYF
CDR3 DNA: TGTGCCAGCAGCAAACCGGCGGGAGGCAGCACCACAGATACGCAGTATTTT

D gene: TRBD2
J gene: TRBJ2-7
clone size: NA
V gene: TRBV27
CDR3 protein: CATMTRGGGSYEQYF
CDR3 DNA: TGTGCCACCATGACGAGGGGCGGGGGGTCCTACGAGCAGTACTTC

D gene: NA
J gene: TRBJ1-5
clone size: NA
V gene: TRBV18
CDR3 protein: CASSRGVNQPQHF
CDR3 DNA: TGTGCCAGCTCTCGGGGGGTGAATCAGCCCCAGCATTTT

D gene: NA
J gene: TRBJ2-1
clone size: NA
V gene: TRBV7-2
CDR3 protein: CASSLDAVSSGQFF
CDR3 DNA: TGTGCCAGCAGCTTAGACGCCGTAAGTTCGGGGCAGTTCTTC

D gene: NA
J gene: TRBJ2-1
clone size: NA
V gene: TRBV5-6
CDR3 protein: CASSTAGFEQFF
CDR3 DNA: TGTGCCAGCAGCACGGCGGGGTTTGAGCAGTTCTTC

D gene: NA
J gene: TRBJ1-6
clone size: NA
V gene: TRBV6-6
CDR3 protein: CASSLPAGNNSPLHF
CDR3 DNA: TGTGCCAGCAGCCTACCCGCGGGTAATAATTCACCCCTCCACTTT

D gene: TRBD1
J gene: TRBJ2-2
clone size: NA
V gene: TRBV9
CDR3 protein: CASTKTGTGGTGELFF
CDR3 DNA: TGTGCCAGCACCAAAACCGGGACAGGGGGCACCGGGGAGCTGTTTTTT

D gene: NA
J gene: TRBJ2-5
clone size: NA
V gene: TRBV2
CDR3 protein: CASSDSPGVGKTQYF
CDR3 DNA: TGTGCCAGCAGTGATTCCCCGGGAGTGGGAAAGACCCAGTACTTC

D gene: TRBD1
J gene: TRBJ1-2
clone size: NA
V gene: TRBV18
CDR3 protein: CASSPWTGGDYGYTF
CDR3 DNA: TGTGCCAGCTCACCTTGGACAGGCGGGGACTATGGCTACACCTTC

D gene: TRBD2
J gene: TRBJ2-1
clone size: NA
V gene: TRBV9
CDR3 protein: CASSVSGRYNNEQFF
CDR3 DNA: TGTGCCAGCAGCGTGTCCGGGAGGTACAACAATGAGCAGTTCTTC

D gene: NA
J gene: TRBJ1-2
clone size: NA
V gene: TRBV7-9
CDR3 protein: CASSLSGDYGYTF
CDR3 DNA: TGTGCCAGCAGCTTATCAGGGGACTATGGCTACACCTTC

D gene: TRBD1
J gene: TRBJ2-5
clone size: NA
V gene: TRBV7-3
CDR3 protein: CASSPRTGRMETQYF
CDR3 DNA: TGTGCCAGCAGCCCAAGGACAGGGCGGATGGAGACCCAGTACTTC

D gene: NA
J gene: TRBJ2-7
clone size: NA
V gene: TRBV14
CDR3 protein: CASSQNRVYEQYF
CDR3 DNA: TGTGCCAGCAGCCAAAACAGGGTCTACGAGCAGTACTTC

D gene: TRBD1
J gene: TRBJ1-2
clone size: once
V gene: TRBV7-9
CDR3 protein: CASSLTGDYGYTF
CDR3 DNA: TGTGCCAGCTCCTTAACAGGGGACTATGGCTACACCTTC

D gene: TRBD1
J gene: TRBJ1-2
clone size: NA
V gene: TRBV6-5
CDR3 protein: CASSLGGSGYTF
CDR3 DNA: TGTGCCAGCAGTTTAGGGGGCTCTGGCTACACCTTC

D gene: TRBD1
J gene: TRBJ2-1
clone size: NA
V gene: TRBV28
CDR3 protein: CASRPGQKLSSYNEQFF
CDR3 DNA: TGTGCCAGCAGGCCGGGACAGAAGTTATCCTCCTACAATGAGCAGTTCTTC

D gene: TRBD2
J gene: TRBJ2-1
clone size: once
V gene: TRBV28
CDR3 protein: CASSHRAGAPHNEQFF
CDR3 DNA: TGTGCCAGCAGTCACCGAGCGGGAGCCCCCCACAATGAGCAGTTCTTC

D gene: TRBD2
J gene: TRBJ2-1
clone size: NA
V gene: TRBV18
CDR3 protein: CASSPMTSGAYNEQFF
CDR3 DNA: TGTGCCAGCTCACCAATGACTAGCGGGGCCTACAATGAGCAGTTCTTC

D gene: TRBD1
J gene: TRBJ1-6
clone size: NA
V gene: TRBV7-9
CDR3 protein: CASSPGTGVGVPLHF
CDR3 DNA: TGTGCCAGCAGCCCTGGGACAGGGGTTGGGGTCCCCCTCCACTTT

D gene: NA
J gene: TRBJ2-7
clone size: NA
V gene: TRBV2
CDR3 protein: CASRISAGYEQYF
CDR3 DNA: TGTGCCAGCAGGATTTCAGCGGGCTACGAGCAGTACTTC

D gene: NA
J gene: TRBJ1-1
clone size: NA
V gene: TRBV4-3
CDR3 protein: CASSQVLAALDTEAFF
CDR3 DNA: TGCGCCAGCAGCCAAGTCTTGGCCGCTCTGGACACTGAAGCTTTCTTT

D gene: NA
J gene: TRBJ2-1
clone size: NA
V gene: TRBV7-3
CDR3 protein: CASSLSGRYEQFF
CDR3 DNA: TGTGCCAGCAGCCTATCAGGTCGATATGAGCAGTTCTTC

D gene: NA
J gene: TRBJ2-7
clone size: once
V gene: TRBV2
CDR3 protein: CASSEEWGGLPYEQYF
CDR3 DNA: TGTGCCAGCAGTGAAGAATGGGGGGGCCTCCCCTACGAGCAGTACTTC

D gene: NA
J gene: TRBJ2-7
clone size: few
V gene: TRBV28
CDR3 protein: CASRVTHAGSYEQYF
CDR3 DNA: TGTGCCAGCAGGGTGACCCATGCGGGATCGTACGAGCAGTACTTC

D gene: NA
J gene: TRBJ1-5
clone size: few
V gene: TRBV6-4
CDR3 protein: CASSDTDQGPQHF
CDR3 DNA: TGTGCCAGCAGTGACACGGACCAGGGGCCCCAGCATTTT

D gene: NA
J gene: TRBJ2-7
clone size: few
V gene: TRBV6-1
CDR3 protein: CASSEGLFPYEQYF
CDR3 DNA: TGTGCCAGCAGTGAAGGACTGTTCCCCTACGAGCAGTACTTC

D gene: TRBD2
J gene: TRBJ2-1
clone size: few
V gene: TRBV4-1
CDR3 protein: CASSQGTSGYQFF
CDR3 DNA: TGCGCCAGCAGCCAAGGGACTAGCGGTTATCAGTTCTTC

D gene: TRBD1
J gene: TRBJ1-6
clone size: NA
V gene: TRBV9
CDR3 protein: CASSVRAGGDSPLHF
CDR3 DNA: TGTGCCAGCAGCGTAAGGGCAGGGGGCGATTCACCCCTCCACTTT

D gene: TRBD1
J gene: TRBJ2-7
clone size: NA
V gene: TRBV4-1
CDR3 protein: CASSQEPGQGGEQYF
CDR3 DNA: TGCGCCAGCAGCCAGGAACCGGGACAGGGCGGCGAGCAGTACTTC

D gene: NA
J gene: TRBJ1-3
clone size: NA
V gene: TRBV30
CDR3 protein: CAWSTGDWSGNTIYF
CDR3 DNA: TGTGCCTGGAGTACGGGGGACTGGTCTGGAAACACCATATATTTT

D gene: TRBD2
J gene: TRBJ2-1
clone size: NA
V gene: TRBV13
CDR3 protein: CASSLVGTSGGKQFF
CDR3 DNA: TGTGCCAGCAGCTTAGTTGGGACTAGCGGGGGGAAGCAGTTCTTC

D gene: TRBD1
J gene: TRBJ2-1
clone size: once
V gene: TRBV9
CDR3 protein: CASSVGAGGGNEQFF
CDR3 DNA: TGTGCCAGCAGCGTAGGGGCAGGGGGCGGGAATGAGCAGTTCTTC

D gene: NA
J gene: TRBJ2-6
clone size: NA
V gene: TRBV15
CDR3 protein: CATSTDDSGANVLTF
CDR3 DNA: TGTGCCACCAGCACCGACGACTCCGGGGCCAACGTCCTGACTTTC

D gene: TRBD1
J gene: TRBJ2-2
clone size: NA
V gene: TRBV28
CDR3 protein: CASRPWTGISGELFF
CDR3 DNA: TGTGCCAGCAGACCCTGGACAGGGATTTCCGGGGAGCTGTTTTTT

D gene: NA
J gene: TRBJ1-2
clone size: NA
V gene: TRBV19
CDR3 protein: CASTKTANYGYTF
CDR3 DNA: TGTGCCAGTACTAAGACAGCTAACTATGGCTACACCTTC

D gene: TRBD2
J gene: TRBJ2-7
clone size: NA
V gene: TRBV7-9
CDR3 protein: CASSPRLAPSSYEQYF
CDR3 DNA: TGTGCCAGCAGCCCCCGACTAGCGCCGAGCTCCTACGAGCAGTACTTC

D gene: NA
J gene: TRBJ1-1
clone size: few
V gene: TRBV5-1
CDR3 protein: CASSLDVGRGNTEAFF
CDR3 DNA: TGCGCCAGCAGCTTGGATGTTGGCAGGGGAAACACTGAAGCTTTCTTT

D gene: NA
J gene: TRBJ2-3
clone size: NA
V gene: TRBV19
CDR3 protein: CASSHLLGLTSTDTQYF
CDR3 DNA: TGTGCCAGTAGTCACCTCTTGGGTCTGACTAGCACAGATACGCAGTATTTT

D gene: NA
J gene: TRBJ2-1
clone size: NA
V gene: TRBV10-3
CDR3 protein: CAISASGTSYNEQFF
CDR3 DNA: TGTGCCATCAGTGCGAGCGGCACCTCCTACAATGAGCAGTTCTTC

D gene: TRBD2
J gene: TRBJ2-3
clone size: NA
V gene: TRBV5-1
CDR3 protein: CASSPVGTSGNTDTQYF
CDR3 DNA: TGCGCCAGCAGCCCGGTGGGCACTAGCGGGAACACAGATACGCAGTATTTT

D gene: TRBD1
J gene: TRBJ2-7
clone size: NA
V gene: TRBV30
CDR3 protein: CAWSEPGNRGEQYF
CDR3 DNA: TGTGCCTGGAGTGAACCGGGGAACAGGGGCGAGCAGTACTTC

D gene: NA
J gene: TRBJ2-1
clone size: NA
V gene: TRBV7-9
CDR3 protein: CASSFPLAGHNEQFF
CDR3 DNA: TGTGCCAGCAGCTTTCCGTTGGCGGGTCACAATGAGCAGTTCTTC